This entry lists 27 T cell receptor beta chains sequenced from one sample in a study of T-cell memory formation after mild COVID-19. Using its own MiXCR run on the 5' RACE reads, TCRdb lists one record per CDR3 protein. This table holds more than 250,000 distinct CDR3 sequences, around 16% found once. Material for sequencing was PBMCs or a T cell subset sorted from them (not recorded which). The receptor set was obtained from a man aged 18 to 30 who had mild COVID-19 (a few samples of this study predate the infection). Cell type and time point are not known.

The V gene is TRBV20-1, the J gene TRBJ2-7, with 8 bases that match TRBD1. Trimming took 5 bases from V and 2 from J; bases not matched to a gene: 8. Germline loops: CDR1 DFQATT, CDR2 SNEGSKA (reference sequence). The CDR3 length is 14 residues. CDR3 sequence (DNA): TGCAGTGCTCTCGACGGACAGGGAGCCTACGAGCAGTACGTC. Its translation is CSALDGQGAYEQYV.

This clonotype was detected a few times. The CDR3 reads CASSPSRGVYGYTF. In nucleotides, the CDR3 is TGCGCCAGCAGCCCTTCCCGGGGGGTCTATGGCTACACCTTC. V is TRBV4-1 and J is TRBJ1-2; D perhaps matches TRBD1 (5 bases). This CDR3 has 14 residues. Deletions cut 4 bases from V and 4 bases from J, with 13 bases between. CDR1 and CDR2 from the germline V gene are MGHRA and YSYEKL.

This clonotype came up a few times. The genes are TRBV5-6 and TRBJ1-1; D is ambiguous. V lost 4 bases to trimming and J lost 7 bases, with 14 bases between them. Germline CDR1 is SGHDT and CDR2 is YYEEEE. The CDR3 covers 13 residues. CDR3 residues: CASSRGGIHEAFF. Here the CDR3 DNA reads TGTGCCAGCAGCCGAGGAGGGATTCATGAAGCTTTCTTT.

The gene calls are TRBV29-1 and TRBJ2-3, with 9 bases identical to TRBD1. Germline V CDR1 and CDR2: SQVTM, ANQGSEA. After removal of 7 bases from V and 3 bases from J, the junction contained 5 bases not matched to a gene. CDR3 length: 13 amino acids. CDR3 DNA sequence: TGCAGCGCCGACAGGGGGACGACAGATACGCAGTATTTT. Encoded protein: CSADRGTTDTQYF.

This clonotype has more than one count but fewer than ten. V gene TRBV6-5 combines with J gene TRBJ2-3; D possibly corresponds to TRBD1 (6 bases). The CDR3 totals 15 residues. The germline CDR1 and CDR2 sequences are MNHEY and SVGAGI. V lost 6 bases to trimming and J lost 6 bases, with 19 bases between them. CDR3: CASSSLSGAGDTQYF. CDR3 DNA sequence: TGTGCCAGCAGCTCCCTCTCAGGGGCCGGGGATACGCAGTATTTT.

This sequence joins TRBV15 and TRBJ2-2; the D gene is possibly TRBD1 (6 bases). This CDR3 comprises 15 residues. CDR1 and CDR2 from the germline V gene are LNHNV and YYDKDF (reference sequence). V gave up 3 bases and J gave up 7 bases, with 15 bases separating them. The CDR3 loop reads CATSRRKGEVGELFF. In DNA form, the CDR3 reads TGTGCCACCAGCAGGCGGAAGGGGGAAGTCGGGGAGCTGTTTTTT.

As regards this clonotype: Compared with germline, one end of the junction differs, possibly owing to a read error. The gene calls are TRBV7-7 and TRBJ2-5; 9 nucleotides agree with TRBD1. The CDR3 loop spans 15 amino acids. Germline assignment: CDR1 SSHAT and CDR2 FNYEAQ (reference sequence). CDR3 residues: CASSPMGQGGETQYF. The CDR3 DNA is TGTGCTAGCAGCCCAATGGGACAGGGTGGGGAGACCCAGTACTTC.

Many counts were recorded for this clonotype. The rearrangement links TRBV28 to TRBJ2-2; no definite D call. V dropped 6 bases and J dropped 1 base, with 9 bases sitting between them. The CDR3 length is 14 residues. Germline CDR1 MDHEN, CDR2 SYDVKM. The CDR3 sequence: CASRQRWNTGELFF. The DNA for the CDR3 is TGTGCCAGCAGACAGCGCTGGAACACCGGGGAGCTGTTTTTT.

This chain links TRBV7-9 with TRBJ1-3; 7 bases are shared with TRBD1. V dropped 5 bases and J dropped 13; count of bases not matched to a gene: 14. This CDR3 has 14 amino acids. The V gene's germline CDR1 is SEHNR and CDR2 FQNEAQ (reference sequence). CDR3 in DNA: TGTGCCAGCAGCCCCCAGGGACAGCTTGGTGGTATATATTTT. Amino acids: CASSPQGQLGGIYF.

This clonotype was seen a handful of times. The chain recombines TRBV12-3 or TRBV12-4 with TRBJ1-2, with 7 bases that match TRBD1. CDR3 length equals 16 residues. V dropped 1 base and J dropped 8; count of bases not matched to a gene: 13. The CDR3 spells CASSLGVWGTVLGYTF. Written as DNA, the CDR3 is TGTGCCAGCAGTTTAGGAGTTTGGGGGACAGTCCTCGGCTACACCTTC.

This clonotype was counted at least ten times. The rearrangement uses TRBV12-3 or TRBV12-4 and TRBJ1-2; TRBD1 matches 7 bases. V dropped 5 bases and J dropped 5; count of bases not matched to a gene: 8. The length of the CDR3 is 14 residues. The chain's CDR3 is CASSQQTGLYGYTF. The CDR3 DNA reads TGTGCCAGCAGTCAACAGACAGGGCTATATGGCTACACCTTC.

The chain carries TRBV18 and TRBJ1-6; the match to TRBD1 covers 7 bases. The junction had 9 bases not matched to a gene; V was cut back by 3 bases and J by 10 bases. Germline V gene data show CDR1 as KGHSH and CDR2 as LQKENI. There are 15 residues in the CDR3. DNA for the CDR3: TGTGCCAGCTCACCGCAGACAGGGAATGGCTCACCCCTCCACTTT. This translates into CASSPQTGNGSPLHF.

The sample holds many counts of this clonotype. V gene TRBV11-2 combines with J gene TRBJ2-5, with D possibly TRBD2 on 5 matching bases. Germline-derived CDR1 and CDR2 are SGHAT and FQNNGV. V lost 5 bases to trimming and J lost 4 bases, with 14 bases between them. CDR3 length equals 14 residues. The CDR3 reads CASSTPRVSETQYF. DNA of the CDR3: TGTGCCAGCAGCACTCCGCGGGTTTCAGAGACCCAGTACTTC.

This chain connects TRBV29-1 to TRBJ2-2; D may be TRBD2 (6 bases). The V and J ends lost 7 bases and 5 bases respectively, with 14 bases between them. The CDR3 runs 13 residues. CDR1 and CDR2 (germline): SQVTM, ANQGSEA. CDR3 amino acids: CSGFVGGTGELFF. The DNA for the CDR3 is TGCAGCGGCTTCGTTGGGGGGACCGGGGAGCTGTTTTTT.

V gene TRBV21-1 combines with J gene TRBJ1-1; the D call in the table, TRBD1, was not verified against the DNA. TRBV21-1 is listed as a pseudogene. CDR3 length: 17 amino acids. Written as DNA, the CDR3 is TGTGCCAGCAGCAAAGGTACCAGGACAGGGAAGAACACTGAAGCTTTCTTT. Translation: CASSKGTRTGKNTEAFF.

The chain's CDR3 is CATNTPGRSGYTF. The CDR3 DNA sequence: TGTGCCACCAATACCCCAGGAAGGTCGGGCTACACCTTC. The chain joins TRBV9 to TRBJ1-2; D not certain. The CDR3 runs to 13 residues. CDR1 is SGDLS, CDR2 YYNGEE, per germline. The V gene lost 9 bases and the J gene lost 8 bases, with 20 bases spanning the gap.

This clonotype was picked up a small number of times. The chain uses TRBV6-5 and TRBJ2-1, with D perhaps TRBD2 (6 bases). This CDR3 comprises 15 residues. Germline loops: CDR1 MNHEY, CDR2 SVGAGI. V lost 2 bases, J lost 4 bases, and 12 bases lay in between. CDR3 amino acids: CASSYAGLGYNEQFF. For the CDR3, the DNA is TGTGCCAGCAGTTACGCGGGGTTGGGGTACAATGAGCAGTTCTTC.

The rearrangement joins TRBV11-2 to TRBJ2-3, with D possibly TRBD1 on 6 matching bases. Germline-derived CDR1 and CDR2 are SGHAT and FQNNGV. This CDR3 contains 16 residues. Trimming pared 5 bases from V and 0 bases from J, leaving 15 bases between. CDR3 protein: CASSTSTGPSTDTQYF. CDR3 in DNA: TGTGCCAGCAGCACGAGTACAGGGCCCAGCACAGATACGCAGTATTTT.

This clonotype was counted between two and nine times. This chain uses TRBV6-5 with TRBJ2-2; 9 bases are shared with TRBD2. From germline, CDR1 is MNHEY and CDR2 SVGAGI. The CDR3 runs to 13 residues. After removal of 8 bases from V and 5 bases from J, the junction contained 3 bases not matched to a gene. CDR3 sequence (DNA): TGTGCCAGCGAGCTAGCGGGGACCGGGGAGCTGTTTTTT. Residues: CASELAGTGELFF.

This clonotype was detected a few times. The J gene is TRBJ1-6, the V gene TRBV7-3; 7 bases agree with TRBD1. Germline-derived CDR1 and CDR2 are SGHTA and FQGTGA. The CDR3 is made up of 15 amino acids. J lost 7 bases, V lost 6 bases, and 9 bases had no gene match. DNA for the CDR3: TGTGCCAGCAGTATTGACAGGGCCGGAAATTCACCCCTCCACTTT. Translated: CASSIDRAGNSPLHF.

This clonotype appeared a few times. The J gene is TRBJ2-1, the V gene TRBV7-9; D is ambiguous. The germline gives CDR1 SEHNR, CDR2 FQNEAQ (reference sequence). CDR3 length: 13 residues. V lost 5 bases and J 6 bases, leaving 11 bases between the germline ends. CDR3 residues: CASSLTTGNEQFF. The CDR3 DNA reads TGTGCCAGCAGCCTTACGACTGGCAATGAGCAGTTCTTC.

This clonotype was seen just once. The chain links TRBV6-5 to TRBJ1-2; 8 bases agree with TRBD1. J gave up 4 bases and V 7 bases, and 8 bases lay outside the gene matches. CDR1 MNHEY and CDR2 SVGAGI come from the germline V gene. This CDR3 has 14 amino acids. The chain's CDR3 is CASTPGQGSYGYTF. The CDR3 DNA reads TGTGCCAGCACTCCCGGACAGGGTTCCTATGGCTACACCTTC.

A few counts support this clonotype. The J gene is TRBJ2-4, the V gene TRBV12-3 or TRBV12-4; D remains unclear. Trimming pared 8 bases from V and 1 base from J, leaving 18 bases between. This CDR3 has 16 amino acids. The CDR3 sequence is CASGQRNSEAKNIQYF. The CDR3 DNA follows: TGTGCCAGCGGTCAGAGGAACAGCGAGGCCAAAAACATTCAGTACTTC.

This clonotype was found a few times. CDR3 sequence (DNA): TGCGCCAGCAGCCAAGGGTCAGCTTCACCCCTCCACTTT. Its translation is CASSQGSASPLHF. The chain recombines TRBV4-1 with TRBJ1-6; D unresolved. Per the germline V gene, CDR1 is MGHRA and CDR2 is YSYEKL. The CDR3 length is 13 residues. Trimming removed 1 base at V and 9 bases at J, with 7 bases between.

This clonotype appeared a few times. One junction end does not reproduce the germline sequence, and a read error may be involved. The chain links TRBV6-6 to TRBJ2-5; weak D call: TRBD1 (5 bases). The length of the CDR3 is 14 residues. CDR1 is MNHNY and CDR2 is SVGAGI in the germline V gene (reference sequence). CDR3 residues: CASSDSAGQETQYF. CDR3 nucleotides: TGTGCCAGCAGTGACTCCGCAGGGCAAGAGACCCAGTACTTC.

The CDR3 sequence: CASSLQGGNTHEQYF. The CDR3 DNA is TGTGCCAGCAGCTTACAGGGGGGCAACACCCACGAGCAGTACTTC. The chain links TRBV7-3 to TRBJ2-7; possible D gene TRBD1, 7 bases. CDR1 and CDR2 from the germline V gene are SGHTA and FQGTGA. This CDR3 is 15 amino acids long. V was clipped by 2 bases and J by 5 bases, with 16 bases between them. Combining the CDR3 with reference TRBV7-3 and TRBJ2-7 gives the whole variable domain GAGVSQTPSNKVTEKGKYVELRCDPISGHTALYWYRQSLGQGPEFLIYFQGTGAADDSGLPNDRFFAVRPEGSVSTLKIQRTERGDSAVYLCASSLQGGNTHEQYFGPGTRLTVT.

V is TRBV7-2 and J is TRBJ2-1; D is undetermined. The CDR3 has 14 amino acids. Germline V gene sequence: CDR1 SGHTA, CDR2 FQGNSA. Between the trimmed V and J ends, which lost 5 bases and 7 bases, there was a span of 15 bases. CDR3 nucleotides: TGTGCCAGCAGCCGAAGGGAACGGGCTAATGAGCAGTTCTTC. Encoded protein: CASSRRERANEQFF.